Listed here are 27 T cell receptor beta chains from one sample, sequenced in a study of T cells in tuberculosis. TCRdb keeps only in-frame clones here, not all; method: immunoSEQ multiplex PCR. The data contain 30,000 or so clones, over 95% of them seen just once; the ten biggest clones take up 2.4%. Source material: PBMCs. The receptors originated from a donor between 10 and 35 years old with latent tuberculosis or without tuberculosis infection.

The CDR3 here is CASSLASGGTDTQYF. The DNA for the CDR3 is TGTGCCAGCAGCTTGGCTAGCGGGGGGACAGATACGCAGTATTTT. The chain is built from TRBV7-2 and TRBJ2-3; 11 bases line up with TRBD2. CDR1 and CDR2 from the germline V gene are SGHTA and FQGNSA. The CDR3 is made up of 15 amino acids. V shed 3 bases, J shed 3 bases, and the junction held 2 bases outside the gene matches.

The rearrangement uses TRBV18 and TRBJ1-3; 7 bases match TRBD1. There are 16 residues in the CDR3. CDR1 and CDR2 (germline): KGHSH, LQKENI. The V segment lost 2 bases and the J segment 4 bases; nucleotides outside the gene matches: 8. The CDR3: CASSPMLRQGGNTIYF. The CDR3 nucleotides read TGTGCCAGCTCACCAATGCTCCGACAGGGCGGAAACACCATATATTTT.

The gene calls are TRBV5-1 and TRBJ2-5; 12 bases align to TRBD2. The CDR3 consists of 16 residues. CDR1 is SGHRS, CDR2 YFSETQ, per germline. Trimming took 4 bases from V and 0 from J; bases not matched to a gene: 4. The CDR3 loop reads CASSPPSGGDQETQYF. CDR3 in DNA: TGCGCCAGCAGCCCACCTAGCGGGGGGGACCAAGAGACCCAGTACTTC.

V usage is TRBV27 and J usage is TRBJ1-6; 7 positions agree with TRBD1. V dropped 5 bases and J dropped 8; count of bases not matched to a gene: 9. Germline CDR1 MNHEY, CDR2 SMNVEV (reference sequence). The CDR3 extends over 15 amino acids. CDR3 sequence (DNA): TGTGCCAGCAGTCCCCACCCGGACAGGTATTCACCCCTCCACTTT. Amino acids: CASSPHPDRYSPLHF.

The chain joins TRBV9 to TRBJ1-2; D is unresolved. The CDR3 covers 14 residues. The V end lost 4 bases, the J end lost 0 bases, and 10 bases lay between the germline ends. The germline CDR1 and CDR2 sequences are SGDLS and YYNGEE. CDR3 coding DNA: TGTGCCAGCAGCACCACAAGATCTAACTATGGCTACACCTTC. It translates to CASSTTRSNYGYTF.

The chain links TRBV27 to TRBJ1-2; no clear D. Germline CDR1 and CDR2: MNHEY and SMNVEV (reference sequence). The CDR3 totals 15 residues. V was pared by 2 bases and J by 1 base, with 11 bases between. CDR3 residues: CASSLTRHDNYGYTF. The CDR3, as DNA: TGTGCCAGCAGTTTAACGAGACACGATAACTATGGCTACACCTTC.

This clone was picked up one time. The chain combines TRBV9 with TRBJ2-3; D not certain. Germline assignment: CDR1 SGDLS and CDR2 YYNGEE. The V gene lost 4 bases and the J gene lost 4 bases, with 13 bases spanning the gap. This CDR3 is 14 amino acids long. The CDR3: CASSPQLSPDTQYF. DNA of the CDR3: TGTGCCAGCAGCCCCCAACTGTCCCCAGATACGCAGTATTTT. The variable domain in full, completed from reference TRBV9 and TRBJ2-3, reads DSGVTQTPKHLITATGQRVTLRCSPRSGDLSVYWYQQSLDQGLQFLIQYYNGEERAKGNILERFSAQQFPDLHSELNLSSLELGDSALYFCASSPQLSPDTQYFGPGTRLTVL.

This chain connects TRBV9 to TRBJ2-1; 12 nucleotides match TRBD2. The length of the CDR3 is 15 residues. Trimming removed 3 bases from V and 6 bases from J; junction bases left unmatched: 4. Germline CDR1 reads SGDLS; CDR2 reads YYNGEE. The CDR3 sequence: CASSATSGGRNEQFF. The CDR3, as DNA: TGTGCCAGCAGCGCTACTAGCGGGGGGCGCAATGAGCAGTTCTTC. The whole variable domain, remainder taken from reference TRBV9 and TRBJ2-1, is DSGVTQTPKHLITATGQRVTLRCSPRSGDLSVYWYQQSLDQGLQFLIQYYNGEERAKGNILERFSAQQFPDLHSELNLSSLELGDSALYFCASSATSGGRNEQFFGPGTRLTVL.

The V gene is TRBV4-3, the J gene TRBJ1-3; possible D gene TRBD1, 5 bases. Germline lookup yields CDR1 LGHNA and CDR2 YSLEER. The CDR3 has 15 residues. V was trimmed by 0 bases and J by 4 bases, leaving 10 bases between them. The CDR3 nucleotides are TGCGCCAGCAGCCAAGATCGGGGGAGAGGAAACACCATATATTTT. The encoded protein is CASSQDRGRGNTIYF.

This chain uses TRBV19 with TRBJ2-7; TRBD2 matches 7 bases. Germline-derived CDR1 and CDR2 are LNHDA and SQIVND (reference sequence). V lost 9 bases to trimming and J lost 0 bases; unmatched junction nucleotides: 11. The CDR3 has 15 residues. CDR3 protein: CASSIAGKSSYEQYF. The CDR3 DNA follows: TGTGCCAGCTCCATAGCGGGTAAGAGCTCCTACGAGCAGTACTTC. Complete variable domain (other parts from reference TRBV19 and TRBJ2-7): DGGITQSPKYLFRKEGQNVTLSCEQNLNHDAMYWYRQDPGQGLRLIYYSQIVNDFQKGDIAEGYSVSREKKESFPLTVTSAQKNPTAFYLCASSIAGKSSYEQYFGPGTRLTVT.

This chain uses TRBV5-8 with TRBJ1-2; 9 bases match TRBD1. V gave up 2 bases and J gave up 4 bases; unmatched junction bases: 3. The V gene's germline CDR1 is SGHTS and CDR2 YDEGEE. The CDR3 runs to 14 residues. The CDR3 loop reads CASSFGTGIYGYTF. DNA of the CDR3: TGTGCCAGCAGCTTCGGGACAGGGATCTATGGCTACACCTTC.

V usage is TRBV9 and J usage is TRBJ2-2, with D perhaps TRBD2 (5 bases). V was pared by 4 bases and J by 3 bases, with 16 bases between. This CDR3 comprises 16 residues. Germline CDR1 reads SGDLS; CDR2 reads YYNGEE. The CDR3 region has the DNA TGTGCCAGCAGCCGGAGTGGAGGATGGGACACCGGGGAGCTGTTTTTT. Translated, it gives CASSRSGGWDTGELFF.

V and J are TRBV18 and TRBJ1-3; D unresolved. V dropped 6 bases and J dropped 0 bases, with 12 bases sitting between them. The CDR3 loop spans 15 amino acids. CDR1 is KGHSH and CDR2 is LQKENI in the germline V gene. The CDR3 reads CASSDFYSSGNTIYF. The CDR3 region has the DNA TGTGCCAGCTCCGATTTTTACTCCTCTGGAAACACCATATATTTT.

V is TRBV9 and J is TRBJ1-3; possible D gene TRBD1, 6 bases. Germline lookup yields CDR1 SGDLS and CDR2 YYNGEE. CDR3 length equals 17 residues. With 2 bases removed from V and 0 bases from J, the gap between germline ends came to 15 bases. The CDR3 nucleotides are TGTGCCAGCAGCGTGGGGGACACTTCGAGCTCTGGAAACACCATATATTTT. Encoded protein: CASSVGDTSSSGNTIYF.

The CDR3 bases are TGCGCCAGCAACCCACAGGGTCTTTTGAATTCACCCCTCCACTTT. Protein product: CASNPQGLLNSPLHF. This chain connects TRBV5-1 to TRBJ1-6; D may be TRBD1 (6 bases). From germline, CDR1 is SGHRS and CDR2 YFSETQ. This CDR3 contains 15 residues. V dropped 6 bases and J dropped 7 bases, with 17 bases sitting between them. The full variable domain, with the rest looked up from reference TRBV5-1 and TRBJ1-6, is KAGVTQTPRYLIKTRGQQVTLSCSPISGHRSVSWYQQTPGQGLQFLFEYFSETQRNKGNFPGRFSGRQFSNSRSEMNVSTLELGDSALYLCASNPQGLLNSPLHFGNGTRLTVT.

The chain has TRBV9 and TRBJ2-7, with D perhaps matching TRBD2 (6 bases). Germline V gene sequence: CDR1 SGDLS, CDR2 YYNGEE. The length of the CDR3 is 17 residues. The V gene lost 0 bases and the J gene lost 2 bases, with 18 bases spanning the gap. Written as DNA, the CDR3 is TGTGCCAGCAGCGTAGACTGGTCTAGCGATCCCACCTACGAGCAGTACTTC. Translation: CASSVDWSSDPTYEQYF.

For this clone: One base away lies a much larger clone, so this may be a sequencing read error. This rearrangement joins TRBV6-4 to TRBJ1-1, with a possible D match to TRBD1 (5 bases). Germline V gene sequence: CDR1 MRHNA, CDR2 SNTAGT. The CDR3 spans 13 residues. The V end was cut by 3 bases, the J end by 1 base, with 6 bases between. The CDR3 sequence is CASSERGNTEAFF. The CDR3 coding sequence is TGTGCCAGCAGTGAAAGGGGGAACACTGAAGCTTTCTTT.

The V call is TRBV10-3, the J call TRBJ2-5; D is undetermined. V was clipped by 5 bases and J by 4 bases, with 17 bases between them. The CDR3 length is 15 residues. Germline V gives CDR1 ENHRY, CDR2 SYGVKD. CDR3 amino acids: CAISSRPRMGETQYF. CDR3 DNA sequence: TGTGCCATCAGTTCCAGGCCCCGGATGGGAGAGACCCAGTACTTC.

This sequence joins TRBV18 and TRBJ2-6, with TRBD1 matching over 8 bases. V lost 2 bases and J lost 0; bases outside the gene matches: 6. Germline V gene lookup returns CDR1 KGHSH and CDR2 LQKENI. The CDR3 covers 18 residues. In nucleotides, the CDR3 is TGTGCCAGCTCACCAAGGACAGGGTCCCTCTCTGGGGCCAACGTCCTGACTTTC. It codes for CASSPRTGSLSGANVLTF.

The rearrangement joins TRBV6-1 to TRBJ2-1, with TRBD2 matching over 13 bases. From germline, CDR1 is MNHNS and CDR2 SASEGT. J was trimmed by 9 bases and V by 10 bases; bases with no gene match: 6. The CDR3 loop spans 13 amino acids. The CDR3 loop is CATGLAGAIEQFF. In DNA form, the CDR3 reads TGTGCCACAGGACTAGCGGGAGCCATTGAGCAGTTCTTC.

This clone was observed a handful of times. CDR3 region: CASSLAPQGFNEKLFF. CDR3 DNA sequence: TGCGCCAGCAGCTTGGCCCCGCAGGGCTTTAATGAAAAACTGTTTTTT. This chain connects TRBV5-1 to TRBJ1-4, with D possibly being TRBD1 (5 bases). The V and J ends lost 0 bases and 4 bases respectively, with 13 bases between them. The CDR3 sequence is 16 residues long. Germline V gene lookup returns CDR1 SGHRS and CDR2 YFSETQ.

In its sample, this clone was seen once. The rearrangement links TRBV5-1 to TRBJ1-1; the match to TRBD1 covers 7 bases. J was trimmed by 6 bases and V by 6 bases; bases with no gene match: 11. Germline V gene sequence: CDR1 SGHRS, CDR2 YFSETQ. This CDR3 comprises 14 residues. For the CDR3, the DNA is TGCGCCAGCACCGAGACAGGGAACAGCGCTGAAGCTTTCTTT. Translating gives CASTETGNSAEAFF.

The V gene is TRBV11-3, the J gene TRBJ1-1; D call uncertain. V lost 2 bases, J lost 4 bases, and 8 bases lay in between. The CDR3 covers 13 residues. CDR1 and CDR2 (germline): SGHNT, YENEEA. CDR3 residues: CASSLKRGTEAFF. CDR3 coding DNA: TGTGCCAGCAGCTTAAAGCGGGGCACTGAAGCTTTCTTT.

This rearrangement joins TRBV5-1 to TRBJ1-4, with 9 bases identical to TRBD1. With V trimmed by 4 bases and J by 5 bases, 6 bases remained unmatched. The CDR3 has 15 residues. CDR1 and CDR2 from the germline V gene are SGHRS and YFSETQ. CDR3 sequence: CASSQTQGANEKLFF. For the CDR3, the DNA is TGCGCCAGCAGCCAAACACAGGGGGCAAATGAAAAACTGTTTTTT.

V usage is TRBV7-2 and J usage is TRBJ1-2, with D possibly TRBD1 on 6 matching bases. V lost 3 bases and J 4 bases, leaving 12 bases between the germline ends. The CDR3 totals 14 residues. Per the germline V gene, CDR1 is SGHTA and CDR2 is FQGNSA. The CDR3 coding sequence is TGTGCCAGCAGCTTTACAGGGTCCTTCTATGGCTACACCTTC. As protein: CASSFTGSFYGYTF.

The genes are TRBV2 and TRBJ1-1, with TRBD1 identical over 7 bases. This CDR3 has 12 residues. The junction had 6 bases not matched to a gene; V was cut back by 6 bases and J by 8 bases. Looked up from germline, CDR1 is SNHLY and CDR2 is FYNNEI. CDR3 in amino acids: CASRGDRSEAFF. CDR3 nucleotide sequence: TGTGCCAGCAGAGGGGACAGATCAGAAGCTTTCTTT. The full variable domain, in which reference TRBV2 and TRBJ1-1 provide the parts outside the CDR3, is EPEVTQTPSHQVTQMGQEVILRCVPISNHLYFYWYRQILGQKVEFLVSFYNNEISEKSEIFDDQFSVERPDGSNFTLKIRSTKLEDSAMYFCASRGDRSEAFFGQGTRLTVV.

The chain has TRBV9 and TRBJ2-1, with 12 bases identical to TRBD2. The germline V gene has CDR1 SGDLS and CDR2 YYNGEE. V lost 3 bases to trimming and J lost 5 bases; unmatched junction nucleotides: 3. The CDR3 consists of 15 residues. CDR3 nucleotide sequence: TGTGCCAGCAGCGGACGGACTAGCGGGGACAATGAGCAGTTCTTC. It translates to CASSGRTSGDNEQFF.